A selection of T cell receptor beta chains follows, all from one sample in a study of T cell responses to AZD1222 COVID-19 vaccine. Sequenced by immunoSEQ multiplex PCR; TCRdb stores in-frame clones only, minus some. The data hold around 69,000 clones, with roughly 89% observed a single time. The specimen comprised peripheral blood, sampled on day 0 of AZD1222 vaccination. These receptors were taken from an adult in good health. CDR3s include the opening cysteine and the closing phenylalanine or tryptophan. The D gene is left open where the match is weak. The size field is filled for only some rows; it gives once, few, many or a size class.

D,length,J,size,V,CDR3,DNA
NA,14,TRBJ1-1,NA,TRBV25-1,CASREGGEYTEAFF,TGTGCCAGCAGGGAGGGGGGGGAATACACTGAAGCTTTCTTT
TRBD2,15,TRBJ2-3,NA,TRBV19,CASSIVRTSGDTQYF,TGTGCCAGTAGTATAGTCCGGACTAGCGGAGATACGCAGTATTTT
TRBD2,16,TRBJ2-7,NA,TRBV4-3,CASSLLAGGPSYEQYF,TGCGCCAGCAGCCTCCTAGCGGGGGGGCCCTCCTACGAGCAGTACTTC
NA,15,TRBJ1-2,few,TRBV5-1,CASSLAPGTNYGYTF,TGCGCCAGCAGCTTGGCCCCGGGCACTAACTATGGCTACACCTTC
NA,16,TRBJ2-2,medium-sized,TRBV11-2,CASSSAGAGSTGELFF,TGTGCCAGCAGCTCTGCAGGGGCGGGAAGCACCGGGGAGCTGTTTTTT
TRBD1,18,TRBJ2-7,large,TRBV4-2,CASSQDDWGTGKPYEQYF,TGTGCCAGCAGCCAAGACGACTGGGGGACAGGCAAACCTTACGAGCAGTACTTC
NA,15,TRBJ1-5,NA,TRBV7-7,CASSLVGVSNQPQHF,TGTGCCAGCAGCTTAGTCGGGGTTAGCAATCAGCCCCAGCATTTT
NA,14,TRBJ2-7,NA,TRBV14,CASSQGAQAYEQYF,TGTGCCAGCAGCCAAGGGGCTCAAGCCTACGAGCAGTACTTC
NA,14,TRBJ2-7,NA,TRBV5-1,CASSLDGRSYEQYF,TGCGCCAGCAGCTTGGACGGCAGATCCTACGAGCAGTACTTC
TRBD1,14,TRBJ2-2,NA,TRBV7-9,CASSVSQGSGELFF,TGTGCCAGCAGCGTATCACAGGGGAGCGGGGAGCTGTTTTTT
TRBD1,14,TRBJ2-3,NA,TRBV5-1,CASSHRGPTDTQYF,TGCGCCAGCAGCCACAGGGGACCCACAGATACGCAGTATTTT
NA,17,TRBJ1-1,once,TRBV5-4,CASSLDPRAPLESEAFF,TGTGCCAGCAGCTTGGATCCCAGGGCCCCCTTGGAGTCTGAAGCTTTCTTT
NA,13,TRBJ1-1,NA,TRBV28,CANSDSSNTEAFF,TGTGCCAACTCGGACAGCTCGAACACTGAAGCTTTCTTT
TRBD1,18,TRBJ1-6,NA,TRBV4-3,CASSQSTGDSSYNSPLHF,TGCGCCAGCAGCCAATCTACAGGGGACAGCTCCTATAATTCACCCCTCCACTTT
TRBD1,14,TRBJ1-2,NA,TRBV7-6,CASSPSRTGESYTF,TGTGCCAGCAGCCCGAGCCGGACAGGGGAGAGCTACACCTTC
TRBD1,15,TRBJ1-1,NA,TRBV6-5,CASSPGTGGNTEAFF,TGTGCCAGCAGCCCCGGGACAGGGGGGAACACTGAAGCTTTCTTT
NA,13,TRBJ2-2,NA,TRBV6-5,CASKLGGIGELFF,TGTGCCAGCAAATTAGGGGGAATCGGGGAGCTGTTTTTT
NA,14,TRBJ2-5,NA,TRBV3-1/TRBV3-2,CASTGLWTQETQYF,TGTGCCAGCACGGGGCTGTGGACACAAGAGACCCAGTACTTC
NA,14,TRBJ1-2,NA,TRBV5-1,CASSLGQLNYGYTF,TGCGCCAGCAGCTTGGGGCAGCTTAACTATGGCTACACCTTC
TRBD1,15,TRBJ1-4,NA,TRBV2,CASSSDRAGNEKLFF,TGTGCCAGCAGCTCTGACAGGGCGGGTAATGAAAAACTGTTTTTT
NA,12,TRBJ1-4,NA,TRBV19,CASSGGGEKLFF,TGTGCCAGTAGTGGCGGGGGTGAAAAACTGTTTTTT
TRBD2,13,TRBJ2-5,NA,TRBV10-3,CATAGGLKETQYF,TGTGCTACAGCGGGGGGACTCAAAGAGACCCAGTACTTC
TRBD1,14,TRBJ2-2,NA,TRBV25-1,CASSRGTDTGELFF,TGTGCCAGCAGCCGAGGGACAGACACCGGGGAGCTGTTTTTT
NA,15,TRBJ1-5,NA,TRBV7-6,CASSLDSSLAQPQHF,TGTGCCAGCAGCTTAGACAGTTCTCTCGCCCAGCCCCAGCATTTT
TRBD1,13,TRBJ2-7,NA,TRBV7-8,CASSSEDRAEQYF,TGTGCCAGCAGCTCGGAAGACAGGGCCGAGCAGTACTTC
NA,16,TRBJ1-2,NA,TRBV18,CASSPTPGAGPYGYTF,TGTGCCAGCTCACCAACTCCGGGCGCAGGCCCGTATGGCTACACCTTC
TRBD1,17,TRBJ1-6,once,TRBV7-2,CASSSPRGPPGGGSLHF,TGTGCCAGCAGCTCACCCCGCGGACCGCCAGGGGGTGGGTCCCTCCACTTT